This TCR beta chain was identified during a study of shared clonotypes between healthy human individuals. Study results and caveats: Among non-shared clonotypes, generation probabilities were lower than among those shared by all four donors.

CDR1 and CDR2 (germline): LNHDA, SQIVND (reference sequence). The CDR3 covers 12 residues. The V end lost 5 bases, the J end lost 8 bases, and 12 bases lay between the germline ends. The method was immunoSEQ multiplex PCR; TCRdb's version includes in-frame clones alone and lacks a portion of them. The sample lists roughly 1 million clones, about 77% seen once, with about 1.5% in the top ten. To note about this clone: Its specificity is unknown.

Sequenced material: memory CD4+ T cells sorted from blood. Subset noted: CD45RA-negative fraction. The chain has TRBV19 and TRBJ1-2; D is ambiguous. This clonotype originated in a man aged 18 to 30 in good health. CDR3 protein: CASSLRTGGYTF. Here the CDR3 DNA reads TGTGCCAGTAGTCTTCGAACTGGGGGCTACACCTTC.